This T cell receptor (beta chain) was sequenced during a study of a mutant IDH1 vaccine in newly diagnosed glioma. About the research overall: With temozolomide cycles, or 4-6 weeks after radiotherapy alone, vaccination was started.

Points from the study as a whole: Immune responses induced by the vaccine were seen in 93.3% of patients, spanning multiple MHC alleles.

V was clipped by 6 bases and J by 0 bases; unmatched bases: 10. In germline, CDR1 is SQVTM, CDR2 ANQGSEA. The CDR3 loop spans 15 amino acids. Time point described: week 35, safety follow-up. What each vaccine dose contained was 300 ug of mutant IDH1 20-mer peptide, accompanied by topical imiquimod. Sequencing used immunoSEQ multiplex PCR; TCRdb keeps in-frame clones, though not all of them. Of 35,000 to 45,000 clones in the sample, roughly 84% were seen once. Regarding this clone: The antigen is undetermined.

The chain links TRBV29-1 to TRBJ1-2, with TRBD1 matching over 7 bases. This receptor was obtained from a woman aged 45 to 65 with glioma. Source: PBMCs, taken from a glioma patient whose treatment included an IDH1 peptide vaccine. The CDR3: CSVLGTEVSNYGYTF. In DNA, the CDR3 is TGCAGCGTCCTCGGGACAGAAGTATCTAACTATGGCTACACCTTC.